This entry concerns a single T cell receptor (beta chain). Its target is not known. The data were taken from a study of OX40 agonist ivuxolimab in advanced cancers. Study-wide results and caveats: Normalized T-cell clonal expansion was also low in a subset of nonresponders. Still undetermined is the antigen specificity of the expanded peripheral T cells.

Blood sampling was done at baseline, cycle 4 day 1, and cycle 7 day 1. Libraries were prepared by immunoSEQ multiplex PCR; TCRdb keeps only in-frame clonotypes and omits some of them. Counted here are roughly 61,000 clones, around 92% occurring once; the ten biggest clones make up 23%. V was shortened by 5 bases and J by 2 bases, with 25 bases between the two germline ends. Germline loops: CDR1 MDHEN, CDR2 SYDVKM. The CDR3 loop spans 18 amino acids. The sample was CD4+ or CD8+ T cells sorted from blood, taken in a trial of the OX40 agonist ivuxolimab. This TCR was sampled from an adult with an advanced solid tumor such as melanoma, head and neck, liver or kidney cancer. This chain uses TRBV28 with TRBJ2-7, with D perhaps TRBD2 (6 bases). CDR3 amino acids: CASSPNFVGDWSTYEQYF. The CDR3 region has the DNA TGTGCCAGCAGTCCAAACTTTGTCGGGGACTGGTCGACCTACGAGCAGTACTTC.